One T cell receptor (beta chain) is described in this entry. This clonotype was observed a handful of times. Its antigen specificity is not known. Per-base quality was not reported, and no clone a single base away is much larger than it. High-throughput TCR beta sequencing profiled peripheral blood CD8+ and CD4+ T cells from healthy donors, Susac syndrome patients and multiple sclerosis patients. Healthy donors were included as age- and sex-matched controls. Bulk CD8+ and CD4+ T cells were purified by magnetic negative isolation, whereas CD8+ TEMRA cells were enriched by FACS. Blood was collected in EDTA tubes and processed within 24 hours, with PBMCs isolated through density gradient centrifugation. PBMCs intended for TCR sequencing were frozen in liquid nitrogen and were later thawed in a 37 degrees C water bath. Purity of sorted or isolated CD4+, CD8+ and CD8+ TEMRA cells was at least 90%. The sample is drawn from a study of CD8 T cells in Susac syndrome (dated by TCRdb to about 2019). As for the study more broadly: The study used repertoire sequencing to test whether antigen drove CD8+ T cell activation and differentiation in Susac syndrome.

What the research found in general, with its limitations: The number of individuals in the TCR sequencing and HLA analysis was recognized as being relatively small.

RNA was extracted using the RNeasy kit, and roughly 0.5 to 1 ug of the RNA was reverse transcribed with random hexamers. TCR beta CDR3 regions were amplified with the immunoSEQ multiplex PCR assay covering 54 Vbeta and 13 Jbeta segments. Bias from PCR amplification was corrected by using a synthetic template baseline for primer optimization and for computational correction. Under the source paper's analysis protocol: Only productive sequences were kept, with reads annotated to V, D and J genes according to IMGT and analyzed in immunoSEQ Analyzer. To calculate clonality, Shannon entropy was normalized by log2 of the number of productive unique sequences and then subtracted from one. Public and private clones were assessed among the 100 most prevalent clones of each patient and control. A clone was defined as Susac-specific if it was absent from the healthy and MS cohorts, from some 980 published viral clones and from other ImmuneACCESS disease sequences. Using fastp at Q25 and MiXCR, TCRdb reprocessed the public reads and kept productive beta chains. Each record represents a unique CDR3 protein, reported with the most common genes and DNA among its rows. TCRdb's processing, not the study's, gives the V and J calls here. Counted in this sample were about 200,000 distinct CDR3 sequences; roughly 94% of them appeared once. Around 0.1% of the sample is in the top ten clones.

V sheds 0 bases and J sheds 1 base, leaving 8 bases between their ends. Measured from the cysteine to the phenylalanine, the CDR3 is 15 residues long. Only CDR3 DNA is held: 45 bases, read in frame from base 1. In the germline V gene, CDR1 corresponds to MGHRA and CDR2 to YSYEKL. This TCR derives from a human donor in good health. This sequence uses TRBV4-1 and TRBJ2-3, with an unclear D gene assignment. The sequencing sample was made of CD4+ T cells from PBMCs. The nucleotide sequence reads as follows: TGCGCCAGCAGCCAAGATTATCGGGGCACAGATACGCAGTATTTT. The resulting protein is CASSQDYRGTDTQYF.